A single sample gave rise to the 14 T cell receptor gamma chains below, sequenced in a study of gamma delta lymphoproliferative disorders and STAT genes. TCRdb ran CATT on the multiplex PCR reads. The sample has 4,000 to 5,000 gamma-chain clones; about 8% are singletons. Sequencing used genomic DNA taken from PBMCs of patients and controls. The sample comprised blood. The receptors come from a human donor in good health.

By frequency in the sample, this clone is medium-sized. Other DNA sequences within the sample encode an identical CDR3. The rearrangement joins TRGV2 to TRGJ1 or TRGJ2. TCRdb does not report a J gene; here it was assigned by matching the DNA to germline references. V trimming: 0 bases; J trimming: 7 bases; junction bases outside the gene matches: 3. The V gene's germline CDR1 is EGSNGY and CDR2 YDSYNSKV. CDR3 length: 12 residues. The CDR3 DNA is TGTGCCACCTGGGACGGGCCCTATAAGAAACTCTTT. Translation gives CATWDGPYKKLF.

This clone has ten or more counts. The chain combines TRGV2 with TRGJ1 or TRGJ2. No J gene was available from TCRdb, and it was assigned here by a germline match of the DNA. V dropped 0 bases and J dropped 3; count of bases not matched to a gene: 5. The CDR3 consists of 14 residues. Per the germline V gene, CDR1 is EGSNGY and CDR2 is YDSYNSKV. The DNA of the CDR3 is TGTGCCACCTGGGACGGGCGTTGTTATTATAAGAAACTCTTT. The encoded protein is CATWDGRCYYKKLF.

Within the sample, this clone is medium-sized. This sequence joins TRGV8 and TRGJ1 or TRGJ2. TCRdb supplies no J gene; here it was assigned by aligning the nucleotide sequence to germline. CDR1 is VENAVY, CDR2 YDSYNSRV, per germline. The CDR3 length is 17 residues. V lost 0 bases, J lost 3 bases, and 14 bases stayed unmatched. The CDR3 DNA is TGTGCCACCTGGGATAGGATAGGGGGGGAACTTTATTATAAGAAACTCTTT. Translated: CATWDRIGGELYYKKLF.

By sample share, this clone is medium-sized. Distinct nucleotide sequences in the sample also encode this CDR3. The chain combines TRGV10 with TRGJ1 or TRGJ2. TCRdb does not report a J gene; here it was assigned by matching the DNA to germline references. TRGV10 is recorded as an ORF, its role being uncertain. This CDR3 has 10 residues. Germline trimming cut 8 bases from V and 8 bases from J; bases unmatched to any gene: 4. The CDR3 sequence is CAAWAHKKLF. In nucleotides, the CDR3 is TGTGCTGCGTGGGCCCATAAGAAACTCTTT.

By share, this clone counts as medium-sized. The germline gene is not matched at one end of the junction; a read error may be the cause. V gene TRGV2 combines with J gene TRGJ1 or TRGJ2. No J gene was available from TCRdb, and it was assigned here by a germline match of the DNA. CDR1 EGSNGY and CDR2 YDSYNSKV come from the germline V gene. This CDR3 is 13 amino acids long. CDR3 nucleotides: TGTGCCACCTGGAACGGGCTGATTAATAAGAAACTCTTT. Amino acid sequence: CATWNGLINKKLF.

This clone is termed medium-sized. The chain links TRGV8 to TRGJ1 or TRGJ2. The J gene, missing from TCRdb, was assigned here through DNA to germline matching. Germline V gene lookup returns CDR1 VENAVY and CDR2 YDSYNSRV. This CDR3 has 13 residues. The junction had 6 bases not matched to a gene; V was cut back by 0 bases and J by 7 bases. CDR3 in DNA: TGTGCCACCTGGGATAGGGTTGGGTATAAGAAACTCTTT. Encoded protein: CATWDRVGYKKLF.

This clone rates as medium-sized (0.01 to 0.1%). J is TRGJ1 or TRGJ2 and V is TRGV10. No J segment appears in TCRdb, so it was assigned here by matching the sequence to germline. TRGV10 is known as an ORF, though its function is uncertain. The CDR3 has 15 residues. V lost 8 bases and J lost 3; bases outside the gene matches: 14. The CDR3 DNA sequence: TGTGCTGCGTGGGGCCTTTCCCCCCCTTATTATAAGAAACTCTTT. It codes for CAAWGLSPPYYKKLF.

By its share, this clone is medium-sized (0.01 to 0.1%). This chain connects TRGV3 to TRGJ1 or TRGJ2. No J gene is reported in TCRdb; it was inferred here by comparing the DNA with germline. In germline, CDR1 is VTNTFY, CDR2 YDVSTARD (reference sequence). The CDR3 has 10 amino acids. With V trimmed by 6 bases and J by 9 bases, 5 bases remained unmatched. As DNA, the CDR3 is TGTGCCACCTGGACTCCTAAGAAACTCTTT. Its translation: CATWTPKKLF.

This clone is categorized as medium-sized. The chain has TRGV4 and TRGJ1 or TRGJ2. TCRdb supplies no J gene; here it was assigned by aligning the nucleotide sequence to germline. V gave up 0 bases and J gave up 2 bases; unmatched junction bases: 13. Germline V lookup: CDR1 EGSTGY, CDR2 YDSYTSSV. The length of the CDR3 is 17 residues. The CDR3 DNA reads TGTGCCACCTGGGATGGGCCGTCGAATTCGTATTATTATAAGAAACTCTTT. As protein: CATWDGPSNSYYYKKLF.

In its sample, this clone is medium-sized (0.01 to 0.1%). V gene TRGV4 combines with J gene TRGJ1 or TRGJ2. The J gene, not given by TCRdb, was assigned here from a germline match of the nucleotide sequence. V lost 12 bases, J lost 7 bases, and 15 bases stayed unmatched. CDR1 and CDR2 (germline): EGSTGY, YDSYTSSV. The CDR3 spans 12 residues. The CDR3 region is CASRGGEYKKLF. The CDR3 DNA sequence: TGTGCCTCACGGGGGGGGGAGTATAAGAAACTCTTT.

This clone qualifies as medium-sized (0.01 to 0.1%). In DNA form, the CDR3 reads TGTGCCACCTGGGATGCCTTCGGGTTTATTGGGTATAAGAAACTCTTT. Its translation is CATWDAFGFIGYKKLF. The gene calls are TRGV8 and TRGJ1 or TRGJ2. As TCRdb names no J gene, one was assigned here on the basis of a DNA match to germline. J gave up 7 bases and V 3 bases, and 18 bases lay outside the gene matches. Looked up from germline, CDR1 is VENAVY and CDR2 is YDSYNSRV. The CDR3 is made up of 16 amino acids.

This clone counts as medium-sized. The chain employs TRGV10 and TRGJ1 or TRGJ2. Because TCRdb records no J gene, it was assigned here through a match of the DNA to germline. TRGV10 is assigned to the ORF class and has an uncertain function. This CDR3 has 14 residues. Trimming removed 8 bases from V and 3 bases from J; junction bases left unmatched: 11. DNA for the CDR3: TGTGCTGCGTGGACTTTCGGGGTTTATTATAAGAAACTCTTT. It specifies CAAWTFGVYYKKLF.

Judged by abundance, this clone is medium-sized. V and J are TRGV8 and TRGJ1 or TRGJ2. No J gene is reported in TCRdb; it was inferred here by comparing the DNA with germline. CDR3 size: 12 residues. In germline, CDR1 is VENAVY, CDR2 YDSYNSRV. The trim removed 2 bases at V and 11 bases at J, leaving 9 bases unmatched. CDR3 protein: CATWDIVREKLF. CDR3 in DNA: TGTGCCACCTGGGATATAGTCAGGGAGAAACTCTTT.

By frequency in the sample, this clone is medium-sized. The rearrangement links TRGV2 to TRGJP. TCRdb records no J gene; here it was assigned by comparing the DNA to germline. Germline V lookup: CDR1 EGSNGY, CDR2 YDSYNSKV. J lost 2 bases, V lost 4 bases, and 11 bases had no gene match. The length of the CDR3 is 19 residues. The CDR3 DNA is TGTGCCACCTGGGAAACGCTGTTTTGGCAAGAGTTGGGCAAAAAAATCAAGGTATTT. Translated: CATWETLFWQELGKKIKVF.